This T cell receptor (beta chain) was sequenced for a study of cytomegalovirus exposure and HLA in healthy donors. Findings and caveats of the study: A missense DCLRE1C variant was associated with V- and J-gene trimming of TCR beta chains in a later analysis, and an independent cohort replicated the association. It was likely that a cluster of highly shared sequence variants was a sequencing artifact.

The PCR contained 60 Vbeta and 13 Jbeta primers. How the authors handled the data: Roughly 10 million shared chains were among the roughly 80 million unique TCR beta chains that a later analysis counted. Assay used: immunoSEQ multiplex PCR; TCRdb lists only in-frame clones, some missing. That table gives V, J and clone size, and the DNA gave D and trimming. Of under 200,000 clones in the sample, approximately 62% were seen once. Concerning this clone itself: What it binds is not known.

V lost 0 bases, J lost 1 base, and 13 bases lay in between. Germline loops: CDR1 SGHKS, CDR2 YYEKEE (reference sequence). This CDR3 comprises 16 residues. The clonotype was recovered from a man aged 45-65 years in good health and CMV-seronegative. This sequence joins TRBV5-5 and TRBJ2-5, with D possibly being TRBD2 (6 bases). The sample taken for sequencing was PBMCs. The CDR3 region has the DNA TGTGCCAGCAGCTTGGCCATAGGGACTGTCCAAGAGACCCAGTACTTC. Its protein is CASSLAIGTVQETQYF.